This T cell receptor (beta chain) is drawn from a study of blood T cell repertoires in COVID-19. This clone was seen more than once but under ten times. The table came from immunoSEQ multiplex PCR; TCRdb's copy has only in-frame clones and leaves some out. The sample includes about 230,000 clones, around 84% seen only once; the top ten take 15% to 20%. The V gene's germline CDR1 is SGHRS and CDR2 YFSETQ. J gave up 8 bases and V 4 bases, and 13 bases lay outside the gene matches. The CDR3 totals 16 residues. The TCR was taken from a woman aged 80 or over with active or convalescent COVID-19. The specimen was peripheral blood. This chain links TRBV5-1 with TRBJ1-2; 11 bases align to TRBD1. The DNA of the CDR3 is TGCGCCAGCAGCCCTTCCCTCGGACAGGGGGCTCCAGGCTACACCTTC. It translates to CASSPSLGQGAPGYTF.